Presented here are 18 T cell receptor beta chains from one specimen sequenced in a study of T-cell reconstitution after alpha-beta-depleted transplantation in children (TCRdb year 2016). The receptor library was made with PCR. The instrument was an Illumina HiSeq 2500. TCR library preparation used molecular barcoding, with unique molecular identifiers applied to normalize quantification of the TCRbeta repertoire. TCRdb took the public reads, trimmed them with fastp at Q25, ran MiXCR for clone calling and kept in-frame beta chains. Here each entry gathers all rows of one CDR3 protein and keeps the most common genes and DNA. The sample table contains 29,000 or so distinct CDR3 sequences; only one count was recorded for under 8% of them. The top ten clones comprise around 6.6% of the sample. Taken with the paper, the label for treatment or condition translates to: allogeneic hematopoietic cell transplantation with graft depleted of TCRalphabeta T cells and CD19 B cells.

The input for sequencing was PBMCs, mostly from graft donor cells, taken 180 days after TCRalphabeta/CD19-depleted stem cell transplant. Receptors were obtained from a male patient younger than 18 who had a stem cell transplant for acute myeloid leukemia, so the T cells may come from the graft donor.

This clonotype has a count of ten or more. This sequence joins TRBV20-1 and TRBJ2-5; 10 bases fit TRBD1. The V segment lost 5 bases and the J segment 5 bases; nucleotides outside the gene matches: 8. CDR1 and CDR2 (germline): DFQATT, SNEGSKA (reference sequence). This CDR3 is built from 14 residues. CDR3 region: CSAAGTGVRETQYF. DNA of the CDR3: TGCAGTGCTGCCGGGACAGGGGTCAGGGAGACCCAGTACTTC.

This clonotype was seen repeatedly, ten times or more. The rearrangement uses TRBV20-1 and TRBJ2-3; 7 bases match TRBD2. V was clipped by 5 bases and J by 1 base; unmatched bases: 9. Looked up from germline, CDR1 is DFQATT and CDR2 is SNEGSKA (reference sequence). The CDR3 runs 15 residues. CDR3 region: CSAGLGSGGTDTQYF. In nucleotides, the CDR3 is TGCAGTGCTGGACTGGGGAGCGGGGGCACAGATACGCAGTATTTT.

This clonotype appeared many times. The chain couples TRBV21-1 to TRBJ2-5. TRBV21-1 is a recognized pseudogene. The CDR3 consists of 10 residues. In DNA form, the CDR3 reads TGTGCCAGCGATGAGGAGACCCAGTACTTC. Its translation is CASDEETQYF.

This clonotype showed up many times. The V gene is TRBV6-2 or TRBV6-3, the J gene TRBJ2-7; TRBD2 agrees at 11 bases. V shed 7 bases and J 3 bases; nucleotides not matched to a gene: 8. Germline lookup yields CDR1 MNHEY and CDR2 SVGEGT. This CDR3 is built from 15 residues. DNA for the CDR3: TGTGCCAGCACTCCACGGGGACTAGCGGACTACGAGCAGTACTTC. Encoded protein: CASTPRGLADYEQYF.

There are many counts of this clonotype. The V call is TRBV18, the J call TRBJ2-5, with 13 bases aligning to TRBD2. The CDR3 covers 14 residues. From germline, CDR1 is KGHSH and CDR2 LQKENI. The trim removed 5 bases at V and 5 bases at J, leaving 2 bases unmatched. CDR3 sequence (DNA): TGTGCCAGCTCAACGGGACTAGCGGGGGAGACCCAGTACTTC. Its translation is CASSTGLAGETQYF. Full variable domain (outside the CDR3, taken from reference TRBV18 and TRBJ2-5): NAGVMQNPRHLVRRRGQEARLRCSPMKGHSHVYWYRQLPEEGLKFMVYLQKENIIDESGMPKERFSAEFPKEGPSILRIQQVVRGDSAAYFCASSTGLAGETQYFGPGTRLLVL.

This clonotype was seen at least ten times. The chain recombines TRBV6-2 or TRBV6-3 with TRBJ2-7; 10 bases are shared with TRBD2. Germline V CDR1 and CDR2: MNHEY, SVGEGT. This CDR3 comprises 15 residues. The junction had 10 bases not matched to a gene; V was cut back by 5 bases and J by 6 bases. The CDR3 nucleotides are TGTGCCAGCAGTCAACTAGCGGGATACGTAGGCGAGCAGTACTTC. It codes for CASSQLAGYVGEQYF.

This clonotype was picked up many times. The chain links TRBV18 to TRBJ1-5; 10 positions match TRBD1. V gave up 2 bases and J gave up 6 bases; unmatched junction bases: 10. CDR3 length: 17 residues. Germline V gene sequence: CDR1 KGHSH, CDR2 LQKENI. The CDR3 sequence is CASSPRPGQGGSQPQHF. The DNA of the CDR3 is TGTGCCAGCTCACCAAGACCTGGACAGGGGGGGAGTCAGCCCCAGCATTTT.

Ten or more counts support this clonotype. This rearrangement joins TRBV3-1 to TRBJ2-7, with 9 bases fitting TRBD2. The CDR3 length is 15 residues. Germline V gene data show CDR1 as LGHDT and CDR2 as YNNKEL (reference sequence). Germline trimming cut 1 base from V and 2 bases from J; bases unmatched to any gene: 3. The chain's CDR3 is CASSQVRLAAYEQYF. The CDR3 coding sequence is TGTGCCAGCAGCCAAGTCCGACTAGCGGCCTACGAGCAGTACTTC.

Many counts were recorded for this clonotype. The V gene is TRBV11-2, the J gene TRBJ2-7; D gene ambiguous. Germline V gene data show CDR1 as SGHAT and CDR2 as FQNNGV. CDR3 length: 14 residues. Trimming shortened V by 7 bases and J by 5 bases, and 18 bases separated the two germline ends. Here the CDR3 reads CASTLFLSANEQYF. In nucleotides, the CDR3 is TGTGCCAGCACCCTCTTTCTGTCTGCGAACGAGCAGTACTTC. The variable domain in full, with the rest retrieved from reference TRBV11-2 and TRBJ2-7, is EAGVAQSPRYKIIEKRQSVAFWCNPISGHATLYWYQQILGQGPKLLIQFQNNGVVDDSQLPKDRFSAERLKGVDSTLKIQPAKLEDSAVYLCASTLFLSANEQYFGPGTRLTVT.

This clonotype was detected only a few times. One junction end disagrees with the germline gene, perhaps due to a read error. This sequence joins TRBV4-2 and TRBJ2-1; D remains unclear. Germline CDR1 is LGHNA and CDR2 is YNFKEQ. The CDR3 contains 15 residues. The CDR3 region has the DNA TGTGCCATCAGCCCCCGGTTGCGCTCCTACAATGAGCAGTTCTTC. Translated: CAISPRLRSYNEQFF.

This clonotype was counted ten times or more. The genes are TRBV24-1 and TRBJ2-1; 10 positions agree with TRBD2. CDR3 length equals 19 residues. V was pared by 5 bases and J by 0 bases, with 12 bases of the junction left unmatched. Germline V CDR1 and CDR2: KGHDR, SFDVKD. The chain's CDR3 is CATSGGSGRTSSSYNEQFF. The CDR3 bases are TGTGCCACCAGTGGGGGTAGCGGGAGGACCTCAAGCTCCTACAATGAGCAGTTCTTC.

This clonotype showed up many times. The V and J genes are TRBV20-1 and TRBJ2-3; tentatively, D is TRBD2 (5 bases). Trimming stripped 0 bases from V and 4 bases from J, with 17 bases between. The germline V gene encodes CDR1 DFQATT and CDR2 SNEGSKA (reference sequence). This CDR3 has 16 amino acids. Here the CDR3 DNA reads TGCAGTGCTAGAGATTTAAGAGGGAGAGCCCCAGATACGCAGTATTTT. This codes for CSARDLRGRAPDTQYF.

This clonotype showed up many times. The chain uses TRBV12-3 or TRBV12-4 and TRBJ1-3, with 7 bases lining up with TRBD1. The CDR3 extends over 13 amino acids. After removal of 3 bases from V and 7 bases from J, the junction contained 3 bases not matched to a gene. As DNA, the CDR3 is TGTGCCAGCAGTTTTCCAGGGGGGAACACCATATATTTT. It is translated as CASSFPGGNTIYF.

This clonotype rates as medium-sized. The CDR3 protein is CASSPQSGLAGRNEQFF. The CDR3, as DNA: TGTGCCAGCAGCCCACAAAGCGGGCTAGCGGGGCGGAATGAGCAGTTCTTC. The chain couples TRBV9 to TRBJ2-1; 9 bases map to TRBD2. Germline V gene sequence: CDR1 SGDLS, CDR2 YYNGEE. This CDR3 has 17 amino acids. V lost 4 bases to trimming and J lost 7 bases; unmatched junction nucleotides: 15.

This clonotype has at least ten counts. The V gene is TRBV6-6, the J gene TRBJ2-1; 10 bases fit TRBD2. CDR3 length: 13 residues. Germline CDR1 is MNHNY and CDR2 is SVGAGI (reference sequence). The J segment lost 7 bases and the V segment lost 7 bases, leaving 4 bases of the junction unmatched. The CDR3 sequence: CASKSGRANEQFF. CDR3 DNA: TGTGCCAGCAAGAGCGGGAGGGCGAATGAGCAGTTCTTC.

This clonotype was recorded at least ten times. The chain recombines TRBV6-2 or TRBV6-3 with TRBJ2-6; 12 bases fit TRBD2. This CDR3 comprises 20 residues. Trimming removed 2 bases from V and 1 base from J; junction bases left unmatched: 9. Germline V gives CDR1 MNHEY, CDR2 SVGEGT. For the CDR3, the DNA is TGTGCCAGCAGTTACCGACGCGGACTAGCGGGACGATCTGGGGCCAACGTCCTGACTTTC. It translates to CASSYRRGLAGRSGANVLTF.

This clonotype has at least ten counts. This sequence joins TRBV11-2 and TRBJ2-7, with D possibly being TRBD2 (5 bases). Germline V gives CDR1 SGHAT, CDR2 FQNNGV. This CDR3 contains 13 residues. Trimming left V 3 bases short and J 6 bases short, with 12 bases between. The CDR3 here is CASSFQLGGEQYV. CDR3 in DNA: TGTGCCAGCAGCTTTCAGCTCGGAGGCGAGCAGTACGTC.

There are many counts of this clonotype. The rearrangement links TRBV11-2 to TRBJ2-7; the D is unclear. The CDR3 spans 14 residues. Germline-derived CDR1 and CDR2 are SGHAT and FQNNGV. V was clipped by 5 bases and J by 3 bases, with 14 bases between them. The CDR3: CASSPPARIYEQYF. Written as DNA, the CDR3 is TGTGCCAGCAGCCCCCCCGCAAGGATCTACGAGCAGTACTTC. Using reference TRBV11-2 and TRBJ2-7 for the parts outside the CDR3, the full variable domain is EAGVAQSPRYKIIEKRQSVAFWCNPISGHATLYWYQQILGQGPKLLIQFQNNGVVDDSQLPKDRFSAERLKGVDSTLKIQPAKLEDSAVYLCASSPPARIYEQYFGPGTRLTVT.